Each of the 9 T cell receptor beta chains below was sequenced from the same sample in a study of OX40 agonist ivuxolimab in advanced cancers. Produced via immunoSEQ multiplex PCR; TCRdb's table is partial and in-frame only. Among 50,000 or so clones listed, about 83% were seen once. Sample: CD4+ or CD8+ T cells sorted from blood, taken in a trial of the OX40 agonist ivuxolimab. These receptors were taken from an adult with an advanced solid tumor such as melanoma, head and neck, liver or kidney cancer.

The chain joins TRBV7-2 to TRBJ2-1; D not certain. Germline V gives CDR1 SGHTA, CDR2 FQGNSA. The CDR3 is 13 residues long. Between the trimmed V and J ends, which lost 1 base and 8 bases, there was a span of 9 bases. The CDR3 bases are TGTGCCAGCAGCTTAGGAGGTAGACATGAGCAGTTCTTC. It translates to CASSLGGRHEQFF.

V is TRBV5-1 and J is TRBJ1-3, with 7 bases that match TRBD1. The CDR3 covers 15 residues. Germline V gene lookup returns CDR1 SGHRS and CDR2 YFSETQ. V trimming: 5 bases; J trimming: 3 bases; junction bases outside the gene matches: 8. CDR3: CASSLTGEVGNTIYF. Written as DNA, the CDR3 is TGCGCCAGCAGTCTTACAGGGGAGGTTGGAAACACCATATATTTT.

This chain connects TRBV7-3 to TRBJ2-1; D not certain. This CDR3 region has 12 residues. Germline V lookup: CDR1 SGHTA, CDR2 FQGTGA. The V and J ends lost 4 bases and 5 bases respectively, with 6 bases between them. CDR3: CASSSGNNEQFF. CDR3 bases: TGTGCCAGCAGCTCTGGGAACAATGAGCAGTTCTTC.

The CDR3 region is CASSLGTEYEQYF. The CDR3 nucleotides are TGTGCCAGCAGCCTTGGGACAGAGTACGAGCAGTACTTC. The chain employs TRBV5-6 and TRBJ2-7; 7 bases fit TRBD1. This CDR3 has 13 residues. Germline trimming cut 4 bases from V and 4 bases from J; bases unmatched to any gene: 5. The V gene's germline CDR1 is SGHDT and CDR2 YYEEEE.

This clone is medium-sized in the sample. At one of its ends the junction is not consistent with the germline gene, which may arise from a read error. This chain connects TRBV7-7 to TRBJ2-5, with D perhaps assigned TRBD1 or TRBD2 (5 bases each). CDR1 SSHAT and CDR2 FNYEAQ come from the germline V gene (reference sequence). This CDR3 region has 14 residues. CDR3: CASSQTGEGETQYF. The CDR3 region has the DNA TGTGCTAGCAGCCAAACAGGAGAGGGAGAGACCCAGTACTTC.

The V call is TRBV6-1, the J call TRBJ1-2; weak D call: TRBD1 (6 bases). This CDR3 has 15 amino acids. Germline V gene lookup returns CDR1 MNHNS and CDR2 SASEGT. V was clipped by 0 bases and J by 4 bases, with 12 bases between them. The CDR3 DNA sequence: TGTGCCAGCAGTGAAGCGGTGGGGGCCCCCTATGGCTACACCTTC. Its protein is CASSEAVGAPYGYTF.

This CDR3 reads CASSFQETQYF. CDR3 nucleotide sequence: TGTGCCAGCAGTTTCCAAGAGACCCAGTACTTC. The chain uses TRBV6-6 and TRBJ2-5; no clear D gene. The CDR3 is made up of 11 amino acids. V lost 4 bases and J lost 1, with 1 base in between. CDR1 and CDR2 from the germline V gene are MNHNY and SVGAGI (reference sequence).

The chain combines TRBV10-3 with TRBJ2-5; 7 bases are a match to TRBD2. CDR3 length: 16 amino acids. Germline trimming cut 10 bases from V and 4 bases from J; bases unmatched to any gene: 18. Germline CDR1 and CDR2: ENHRY and SYGVKD. The DNA for the CDR3 is TGTGCCACTAGGGTGGGGATCGGCGGGGGAGGAGAGACCCAGTACTTC. Encoded protein: CATRVGIGGGGETQYF.

J is TRBJ2-3 and V is TRBV7-3, with D uncertain. Between the trimmed V and J ends, which lost 6 bases and 0 bases, there was a span of 7 bases. CDR1 and CDR2 from the germline V gene are SGHTA and FQGTGA. The CDR3 contains 13 residues. The CDR3 protein is CASSYQSTDTQYF. The CDR3 bases are TGTGCCAGCAGTTACCAGAGCACAGATACGCAGTATTTT.